This T cell receptor (beta chain) was obtained from a study of neoadjuvant nivolumab and ipilimumab in lung cancer. Study findings and constraints: From pretherapy to surgery, tumor richness and clonality rose with dual therapy. TCR richness and clonality were higher in tumors than adjacent uninvolved lung. Resected-tumor TCR richness correlated positively with pretherapy blood richness.

With respect to this clone: Antigen: not known.

Using immunoSEQ multiplex PCR, the repertoire was profiled, and TCRdb retains in-frame clones only, with some absent. The repertoire includes some 4,300 clones, roughly four fifths of them detected once, and 9.5% to 15% sits in the top ten. Sequenced here: adjacent normal lung tissue, sampled after neoadjuvant nivolumab, alone or with ipilimumab, at or shortly before surgery. This sequence was found in an adult with non-small cell lung cancer.

CDR3 sequence: CASSFPLAGQNEQFF. The CDR3 nucleotides read TGTGCCAGCAGCTTTCCCCTGGCGGGTCAGAATGAGCAGTTCTTC. The chain links TRBV7-2 to TRBJ2-1, with a weak D call TRBD2 (5 bases). Germline CDR1 is SGHTA and CDR2 is FQGNSA. V gave up 3 bases and J gave up 7 bases, with 16 bases separating them. The CDR3 extends over 15 amino acids.